Shown below are 16 T cell receptor beta chains from a single sample sequenced in a study of blood T cell repertoires in COVID-19. Some clones are missing from TCRdb's copy, which holds only in-frame ones; the method was immunoSEQ multiplex PCR. The sample has around 78,000 clones; 80% to 90% are singletons. Sequenced input: PBMCs or T cells enriched from blood (not recorded which). The receptors come from a woman between 50 and 59 years old with acute COVID-19.

V and J are TRBV11-2 and TRBJ1-5, with D unclear. The germline V gene has CDR1 SGHAT and CDR2 FQNNGV. The CDR3 is made up of 13 amino acids. V was trimmed by 1 base and J by 3 bases, leaving 4 bases between them. This chain's CDR3 is CASSLGHNQPQHF. CDR3 DNA sequence: TGTGCCAGCAGCTTAGGACACAATCAGCCCCAGCATTTT.

The chain is built from TRBV9 and TRBJ2-1, with 10 bases that match TRBD2. This CDR3 is built from 15 residues. Germline lookup yields CDR1 SGDLS and CDR2 YYNGEE. The trim removed 4 bases at V and 7 bases at J, leaving 8 bases unmatched. DNA of the CDR3: TGTGCCAGCAGCACACGAGCGGGAGGGGGGAATGAGCAGTTCTTC. It translates to CASSTRAGGGNEQFF.

The DNA for the CDR3 is TGTGCCAGCAGTTTCGCGGGGGGGAGGGGTCTCTCCTACGAGCAGTACTTC. Encoded protein: CASSFAGGRGLSYEQYF. V usage is TRBV27 and J usage is TRBJ2-7; 9 nucleotides agree with TRBD2. In germline, CDR1 is MNHEY, CDR2 SMNVEV (reference sequence). The V gene end was trimmed by 3 bases and the J gene end by 0 bases; junction bases not matched to a gene: 9. This CDR3 contains 17 residues.

The chain combines TRBV27 with TRBJ1-1; 7 positions agree with TRBD1. V dropped 7 bases and J dropped 1; count of bases not matched to a gene: 6. CDR3 length: 14 residues. CDR1 is MNHEY and CDR2 is SMNVEV in the germline V gene (reference sequence). The CDR3 sequence: CASTEGAGNTEAFF. DNA for the CDR3: TGTGCCAGCACTGAGGGGGCCGGGAACACTGAAGCTTTCTTT.

J is TRBJ2-3 and V is TRBV11-3; 11 nucleotides agree with TRBD2. This CDR3 has 16 residues. V shed 3 bases and J 3 bases; nucleotides not matched to a gene: 5. Germline V CDR1 and CDR2: SGHNT, YENEEA. In DNA, the CDR3 is TGTGCCAGCAGCTTGGAACTAGCGGGAGCGACAGATACGCAGTATTTT. Protein: CASSLELAGATDTQYF. Full variable domain (outside the CDR3, taken from reference TRBV11-3 and TRBJ2-3): EAGVVQSPRYKIIEKKQPVAFWCNPISGHNTLYWYLQNLGQGPELLIRYENEEAVDDSQLPKDRFSAERLKGVDSTLKIQPAELGDSAVYLCASSLELAGATDTQYFGPGTRLTVL.

The chain carries TRBV10-1 and TRBJ2-7; the D is unclear. Germline CDR1 and CDR2: WNHNN and SYGVQD (reference sequence). This CDR3 is built from 14 residues. V lost 3 bases and J lost 2, with 11 bases in between. This CDR3 reads CASSDGPQTYEQYF. CDR3 bases: TGCGCCAGCAGTGATGGGCCCCAAACCTACGAGCAGTACTTC.

J is TRBJ1-1 and V is TRBV19; 10 bases match TRBD1. CDR3 length: 15 amino acids. Losses at the gene ends were 4 bases for V and 5 bases for J; bases not matched to a gene: 7. Germline lookup yields CDR1 LNHDA and CDR2 SQIVND (reference sequence). The CDR3 DNA reads TGTGCCAGTAGTACCTGGACAGGGGGTAGGACTGAAGCTTTCTTT. Residues: CASSTWTGGRTEAFF.

V and J are TRBV6-4 and TRBJ2-1; no clear D gene. V lost 4 bases and J 5 bases, leaving 9 bases between the germline ends. Germline V gives CDR1 MRHNA, CDR2 SNTAGT. The CDR3 totals 13 residues. The CDR3 sequence is CASSGSSHNEQFF. The DNA of the CDR3 is TGTGCCAGCAGTGGTAGTAGCCACAATGAGCAGTTCTTC.

The chain recombines TRBV9 with TRBJ2-3, with D possibly being TRBD2 (6 bases). The CDR3 has 15 residues. The V gene's germline CDR1 is SGDLS and CDR2 YYNGEE. Trimming removed 0 bases at V and 6 bases at J, with 14 bases between. CDR3: CASSVGSTGVDTQYF. The CDR3 bases are TGTGCCAGCAGCGTAGGATCGACGGGAGTGGATACGCAGTATTTT.

As to this clone: The DNA is left out, because the CDR3 cannot be placed on it with certainty; the CDR3 is given as TCRdb lists it. The chain combines TRBV12-3 or TRBV12-4 with TRBJ1-5. Including both end residues, the CDR3 is 12 amino acids long. The CDR3 sequence: CASSSSGQPQHF.

V and J are TRBV6-5 and TRBJ1-2, with a possible D match to TRBD1 (6 bases). The CDR3 length is 14 residues. With 6 bases removed from V and 4 bases from J, the gap between germline ends came to 15 bases. The germline V gene encodes CDR1 MNHEY and CDR2 SVGAGI. The CDR3 coding sequence is TGTGCCAGCAGACAACCGGGACACAGCTATGGCTACACCTTC. Its translation is CASRQPGHSYGYTF.

The CDR3 region is CASTTDRGGLRAFF. The CDR3 DNA reads as TGTGCCAGTACCACTGACAGGGGCGGATTGCGGGCTTTCTTT. The chain has TRBV19 and TRBJ1-1, with TRBD1 identical over 8 bases. The CDR3 is made up of 14 amino acids. Germline V gene data show CDR1 as LNHDA and CDR2 as SQIVND (reference sequence). J was trimmed by 11 bases and V by 7 bases; bases with no gene match: 15.

The gene calls are TRBV5-6 and TRBJ2-1, with 8 bases fitting TRBD1. CDR1 and CDR2 from the germline V gene are SGHDT and YYEEEE. The CDR3 totals 14 residues. The trim removed 0 bases at V and 9 bases at J, leaving 5 bases unmatched. This CDR3 is CASSLGQGYAEQFF. DNA for the CDR3: TGTGCCAGCAGCTTGGGACAGGGGTACGCTGAGCAGTTCTTC.

This chain uses TRBV29-1 with TRBJ2-1, with D uncertain. The V end was cut by 5 bases, the J end by 6 bases, with 5 bases between. The CDR3 covers 10 residues. The germline gives CDR1 SQVTM, CDR2 ANQGSEA. CDR3 sequence: CSVSVNEQFF. As DNA, the CDR3 is TGCAGCGTTTCCGTCAATGAGCAGTTCTTC.

The chain recombines TRBV6-5 with TRBJ1-1; TRBD1 is a possible D gene (6 bases). Germline V gene data show CDR1 as MNHEY and CDR2 as SVGAGI. The ends were cut back, 2 bases at V and 5 bases at J, with 9 bases in the middle. This CDR3 is 13 amino acids long. The CDR3 protein is CASSYTGITEAFF. The CDR3 DNA reads as TGTGCCAGCAGTTACACAGGGATAACTGAAGCTTTCTTT.

V and J are TRBV5-5 and TRBJ2-1; TRBD2 might be the D (6 bases). Germline CDR1 and CDR2: SGHKS and YYEKEE (reference sequence). The CDR3 is 15 amino acids. Deletions cut 3 bases from V and 7 bases from J, with 17 bases between. The CDR3 coding sequence is TGTGCCAGCAGCTCCCCCCCCCTAGCGCGTAATGAGCAGTTCTTC. Encoded protein: CASSSPPLARNEQFF.